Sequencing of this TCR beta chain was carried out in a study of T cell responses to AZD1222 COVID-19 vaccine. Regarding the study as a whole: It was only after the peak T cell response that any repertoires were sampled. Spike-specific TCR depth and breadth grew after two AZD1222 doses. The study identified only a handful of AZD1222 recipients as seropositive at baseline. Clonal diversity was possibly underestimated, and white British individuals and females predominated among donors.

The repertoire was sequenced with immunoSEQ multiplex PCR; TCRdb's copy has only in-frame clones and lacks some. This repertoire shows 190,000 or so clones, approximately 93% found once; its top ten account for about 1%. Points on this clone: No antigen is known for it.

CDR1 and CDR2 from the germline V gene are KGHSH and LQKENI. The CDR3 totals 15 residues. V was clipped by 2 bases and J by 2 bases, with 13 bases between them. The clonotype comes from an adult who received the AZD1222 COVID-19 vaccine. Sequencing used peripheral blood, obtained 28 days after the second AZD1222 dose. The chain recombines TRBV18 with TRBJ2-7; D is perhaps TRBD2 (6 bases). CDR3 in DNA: TGTGCCAGCTCACCATACGGCGCGGGGCCCTACGAGCAGTACTTC. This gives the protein CASSPYGAGPYEQYF.